This T cell receptor (beta chain) originates from a study of human T cells and chemical hapten exposure. Stated time point: patch test 1, 2 weeks after DPC sensitization. Treatment described: therapeutic diphenylcyclopropenone sensitization with weekly scalp DPC. This CDR3 contains 12 residues. Germline loops: CDR1 SEHNR, CDR2 FQNEAQ (reference sequence). V dropped 7 bases and J dropped 3 bases, with 6 bases sitting between them. Methods used by the authors: Between about 23,224 and 700,000 TCRs appeared in each sample, and the median stood at 95,638. TCRdb itself ran the RACE reads through MiXCR, one entry per CDR3 protein. It is TCRdb's table, rather than the study itself, that gives the V and J calls and clone size. The sample yields under 450,000 distinct CDR3 sequences, about 4.8% seen once. This clonotype was detected ten times or more.

V is TRBV7-9 and J is TRBJ2-2, with no clear D. The specimen comprised whole blood, sampled in connection with sensitization to the hapten diphenylcyclopropenone (DPC). The clonotype comes from a woman aged 45-65 years with alopecia areata. Some clones in this sample may be carry-over from other donors' samples. CDR3 nucleotide sequence: TGTGCCAGCATTAAGGACACCGGGGAGCTGTTTTTT. The encoded protein is CASIKDTGELFF.